A selection of T cell receptor beta chains follows, all from one sample in a study of T-cell reconstitution after alpha-beta-depleted transplantation in children. From the PCR reads, TCRdb called clonotypes with MiXCR, one entry per CDR3 protein. The table lists hundreds of thousands of distinct CDR3 sequences, around 15% of them singletons. Source: PBMCs, mostly from graft donor cells, taken 360 days after TCRalphabeta/CD19-depleted stem cell transplant. The source is a male patient between 2 and 10 years old who had a stem cell transplant for acute lymphoblastic leukemia, so the T cells may come from the graft donor. CDR3s include the opening cysteine and the closing phenylalanine or tryptophan. The order of the fields is clone size, CDR3 length, D gene, V gene, J gene, CDR3 protein, CDR3 DNA. A D gene is named only where the DNA matches it firmly. A row's size may be missing; if present it is once, few, many or a size class.

abundance: few
len: 21
d_gene: TRBD2
v_gene: TRBV15
j_gene: TRBJ2-1
CDR3aa: CATSRDVRGTSGRRGKNEQFF
CDR3nt: TGTGCCACCAGCAGAGATGTCCGCGGGACTAGCGGGAGGAGGGGCAAAAATGAGCAGTTCTTC

abundance: few
len: 13
d_gene: NA
v_gene: TRBV28
j_gene: TRBJ2-7
CDR3aa: CASGPTGTYEQYF
CDR3nt: TGTGCCAGCGGACCCACTGGAACCTACGAGCAGTACTTC

abundance: few
len: 15
d_gene: TRBD1
v_gene: TRBV23-1
j_gene: TRBJ2-1
CDR3aa: CASVARGQLFNEQFF
CDR3nt: TGCGCCAGCGTCGCCAGGGGACAGCTATTCAATGAGCAGTTCTTC

abundance: many
len: 14
d_gene: NA
v_gene: TRBV12-3/TRBV12-4
j_gene: TRBJ1-4
CDR3aa: CASSLDGEQKNCFF
CDR3nt: NA

abundance: few
len: 16
d_gene: NA
v_gene: TRBV5-5
j_gene: TRBJ1-4
CDR3aa: CASSLAGISTNEKLFF
CDR3nt: TGTGCCAGCAGCTTGGCGGGGATTTCAACTAATGAAAAACTGTTTTTT

abundance: NA
len: 17
d_gene: TRBD2
v_gene: TRBV3-1
j_gene: TRBJ2-1
CDR3aa: CASSQPRTSGRHNEQFF
CDR3nt: TGTGCCAGCAGCCAACCTCGTACTAGCGGGAGGCACAATGAGCAGTTCTTC

abundance: NA
len: 17
d_gene: NA
v_gene: TRBV7-2
j_gene: TRBJ2-1
CDR3aa: CASSLVPSTKSYNEQFF
CDR3nt: TGTGCCAGCAGCTTAGTTCCTAGCACTAAATCCTACAATGAGCAGTTCTTC

abundance: NA
len: 14
d_gene: NA
v_gene: TRBV10-3
j_gene: TRBJ2-4
CDR3aa: CAIMGEGGTNIQYF
CDR3nt: TGTGCCATCATGGGAGAGGGAGGAACAAACATTCAGTACTTC

abundance: NA
len: 20
d_gene: TRBD2
v_gene: TRBV11-1
j_gene: TRBJ2-4
CDR3aa: CASSLPVLAGGFGAKNIQYF
CDR3nt: TGTGCCAGCAGCTTACCGGTACTAGCGGGAGGGTTCGGAGCCAAAAACATTCAGTACTTC

abundance: NA
len: 16
d_gene: TRBD1
v_gene: TRBV5-1
j_gene: TRBJ1-6
CDR3aa: CASSLDGDRPNSPLHF
CDR3nt: TGCGCCAGCAGCTTGGACGGGGACAGGCCTAATTCACCCCTCCACTTT

abundance: NA
len: 14
d_gene: NA
v_gene: TRBV12-3/TRBV12-4
j_gene: TRBJ1-5
CDR3aa: CASSFTGFNQPQHF
CDR3nt: TGTGCCAGCAGTTTCACGGGTTTTAATCAGCCCCAGCATTTT

abundance: NA
len: 13
d_gene: TRBD2
v_gene: TRBV20-1
j_gene: TRBJ2-2
CDR3aa: CSALAGGTGELFF
CDR3nt: TGCAGTGCTCTTGCGGGGGGTACCGGGGAGCTGTTTTTT

abundance: few
len: 16
d_gene: NA
v_gene: TRBV4-3
j_gene: TRBJ2-3
CDR3aa: CASSQGLGKGDDTQYF
CDR3nt: TGCGCCAGCAGCCAAGGTCTCGGGAAGGGAGATGATACGCAGTATTTT

abundance: NA
len: 17
d_gene: TRBD1
v_gene: TRBV28
j_gene: TRBJ2-7
CDR3aa: CASSSHPDRGRSYEQYF
CDR3nt: TGTGCCAGCAGTTCTCACCCGGACAGGGGGCGTTCCTACGAGCAGTACTTC

abundance: few
len: 14
d_gene: NA
v_gene: TRBV5-1
j_gene: TRBJ2-1
CDR3aa: CASSLGQRINEQFF
CDR3nt: TGCGCCAGCAGCTTGGGACAGCGGATCAATGAGCAGTTCTTC

abundance: NA
len: 15
d_gene: TRBD2
v_gene: TRBV5-5
j_gene: TRBJ2-5
CDR3aa: CASSLVAGGLETQYF
CDR3nt: TGTGCCAGCAGCTTGGTGGCGGGAGGACTGGAGACCCAGTACTTC

abundance: few
len: 20
d_gene: TRBD2
v_gene: TRBV9
j_gene: TRBJ2-6
CDR3aa: CASSVQGRASGPVRANVLTF
CDR3nt: TGTGCCAGCAGCGTCCAAGGAAGGGCTAGCGGACCGGTGCGGGCCAACGTCCTGACTTTC

abundance: few
len: 14
d_gene: NA
v_gene: TRBV7-9
j_gene: TRBJ2-1
CDR3aa: CASSYAAESGEQFF
CDR3nt: TGTGCCAGCAGCTACGCCGCGGAGTCCGGTGAGCAGTTCTTC

abundance: NA
len: 17
d_gene: NA
v_gene: TRBV11-2
j_gene: TRBJ2-3
CDR3aa: CASSLDVPRASTDTQYF
CDR3nt: TGTGCCAGCAGCTTAGATGTCCCCAGGGCTAGCACAGATACGCAGTATTTT

abundance: many
len: 15
d_gene: NA
v_gene: TRBV2
j_gene: TRBJ2-5
CDR3aa: CASNQLTEYQETQYF
CDR3nt: TGTGCCAGCAATCAACTGACGGAGTACCAAGAGACCCAGTACTTC

abundance: many
len: 14
d_gene: NA
v_gene: TRBV6-5
j_gene: TRBJ2-5
CDR3aa: CASSYKPTRETQYF
CDR3nt: TGTGCCAGCAGTTACAAGCCCACCCGAGAGACCCAGTACTTC

abundance: NA
len: 13
d_gene: NA
v_gene: TRBV30
j_gene: TRBJ2-3
CDR3aa: CAWSLRNTDTQYF
CDR3nt: TGTGCCTGGAGTCTGCGGAACACAGATACGCAGTATTTT

abundance: NA
len: 14
d_gene: TRBD1
v_gene: TRBV5-1
j_gene: TRBJ1-5
CDR3aa: CASSLAGGYQPQHF
CDR3nt: TGCGCCAGCAGCTTGGCAGGGGGCTATCAGCCCCAGCATTTT

abundance: many
len: 16
d_gene: NA
v_gene: TRBV4-1
j_gene: TRBJ2-3
CDR3aa: CASSQDGGLATDTQYF
CDR3nt: TGCGCCAGCAGCCAAGATGGAGGACTGGCAACAGATACGCAGTATTTT

abundance: many
len: 12
d_gene: NA
v_gene: TRBV29-1
j_gene: TRBJ2-3
CDR3aa: CSVNDRSYTQYF
CDR3nt: TGCAGCGTTAACGACAGGAGTTATACGCAGTATTTT

abundance: NA
len: 14
d_gene: NA
v_gene: TRBV6-2/TRBV6-3
j_gene: TRBJ2-4
CDR3aa: CASSLQRAKNIQYF
CDR3nt: TGTGCCAGCAGCCTGCAAAGAGCCAAAAACATTCAGTACTTC

abundance: NA
len: 18
d_gene: TRBD2
v_gene: TRBV12-3/TRBV12-4
j_gene: TRBJ2-1
CDR3aa: CASSLALGGSGRLNEQFF
CDR3nt: TGTGCCAGCAGTTTAGCACTTGGGGGTAGCGGGAGGTTGAATGAGCAGTTCTTC

abundance: few
len: 15
d_gene: NA
v_gene: TRBV7-9
j_gene: TRBJ1-3
CDR3aa: CASSLNDGSGNTIYF
CDR3nt: TGTGCCAGCAGCTTGAACGATGGTTCGGGAAACACCATATATTTT

abundance: NA
len: 14
d_gene: TRBD2
v_gene: TRBV20-1
j_gene: TRBJ2-7
CDR3aa: CSARDPLAGHEQYF
CDR3nt: TGCAGTGCTAGAGATCCACTAGCGGGACACGAGCAGTACTTC

abundance: few
len: 11
d_gene: NA
v_gene: TRBV6-2/TRBV6-3
j_gene: TRBJ2-7
CDR3aa: CASSTDSEQYF
CDR3nt: TGTGCCAGCAGTACCGACAGCGAGCAGTACTTC

abundance: many
len: 15
d_gene: TRBD2
v_gene: TRBV6-2/TRBV6-3
j_gene: TRBJ2-1
CDR3aa: CASSYLAGAYNEQFF
CDR3nt: TGTGCCAGCAGTTATCTAGCGGGAGCCTACAATGAGCAGTTCTTC

abundance: many
len: 14
d_gene: NA
v_gene: TRBV7-9
j_gene: TRBJ1-1
CDR3aa: CASSVTGKGLEAFF
CDR3nt: TGTGCCAGCAGCGTTACAGGGAAGGGGCTTGAAGCTTTCTTT

abundance: few
len: 14
d_gene: NA
v_gene: TRBV10-3
j_gene: TRBJ2-3
CDR3aa: CASRHQRSTDTQYF
CDR3nt: TGTGCCAGCAGACACCAGCGATCCACAGATACGCAGTATTTT

abundance: many
len: 15
d_gene: TRBD1
v_gene: TRBV5-5
j_gene: TRBJ2-1
CDR3aa: CASSSTDRRGNEQFF
CDR3nt: TGTGCCAGCAGCTCGACGGACAGGCGAGGCAATGAGCAGTTCTTC

abundance: few
len: 16
d_gene: NA
v_gene: TRBV21-1
j_gene: TRBJ2-1
CDR3aa: CASSKPRLAGYNEQFF
CDR3nt: TGTGCCAGCAGCAAACCCCGTCTAGCGGGGTACAATGAGCAGTTCTTC

abundance: NA
len: 16
d_gene: NA
v_gene: TRBV4-1
j_gene: TRBJ2-7
CDR3aa: CASSQDPAGQSYEQYF
CDR3nt: TGCGCCAGCAGCCAAGATCCGGCTGGCCAATCCTACGAGCAGTACTTC

abundance: NA
len: 16
d_gene: TRBD1
v_gene: TRBV29-1
j_gene: TRBJ1-1
CDR3aa: CSVGGGTGYRNTEAFF
CDR3nt: TGCAGCGTGGGAGGGGGGACAGGGTACAGGAACACTGAAGCTTTCTTT

abundance: many
len: 14
d_gene: NA
v_gene: TRBV27
j_gene: TRBJ2-7
CDR3aa: CASSLYSYGYEQYF
CDR3nt: TGTGCCAGCAGTTTATACAGCTACGGGTACGAGCAGTACTTC

abundance: NA
len: 13
d_gene: NA
v_gene: TRBV29-1
j_gene: TRBJ2-3
CDR3aa: CSLLGGPMGTQYF
CDR3nt: TGCAGCCTCTTGGGGGGGCCCATGGGTACGCAGTATTTT

abundance: many
len: 16
d_gene: TRBD1
v_gene: TRBV12-3/TRBV12-4
j_gene: TRBJ2-3
CDR3aa: CASRPGTGASTDTQYF
CDR3nt: TGTGCCAGCAGACCCGGGACAGGAGCTAGCACAGATACGCAGTATTTT

abundance: NA
len: 14
d_gene: TRBD2
v_gene: TRBV12-3/TRBV12-4
j_gene: TRBJ2-3
CDR3aa: CASSPTSRPDTQYF
CDR3nt: TGTGCCAGCAGCCCGACTAGCCGGCCAGATACGCAGTATTTT

abundance: few
len: 14
d_gene: NA
v_gene: TRBV4-1
j_gene: TRBJ2-5
CDR3aa: CASSQAPGLETQYF
CDR3nt: TGCGCCAGCAGCCAAGCGCCGGGTTTGGAGACCCAGTACTTC